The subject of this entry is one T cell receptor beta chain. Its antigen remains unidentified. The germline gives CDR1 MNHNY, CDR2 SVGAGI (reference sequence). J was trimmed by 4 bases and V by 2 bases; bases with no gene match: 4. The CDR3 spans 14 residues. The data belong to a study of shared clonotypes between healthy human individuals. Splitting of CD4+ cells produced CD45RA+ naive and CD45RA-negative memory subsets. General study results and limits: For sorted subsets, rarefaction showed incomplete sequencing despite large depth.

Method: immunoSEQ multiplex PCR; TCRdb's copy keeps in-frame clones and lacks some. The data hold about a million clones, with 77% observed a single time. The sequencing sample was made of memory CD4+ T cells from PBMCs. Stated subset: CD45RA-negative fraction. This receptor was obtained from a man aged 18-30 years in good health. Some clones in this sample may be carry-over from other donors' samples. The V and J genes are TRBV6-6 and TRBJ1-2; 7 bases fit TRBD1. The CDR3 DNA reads TGTGCCAGCAGTTACACAGGGGAGGGCTATGGCTACACCTTC. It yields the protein CASSYTGEGYGYTF.